This T cell receptor (beta chain) was retrieved from a study of blood T cell repertoires in COVID-19. As for the study in general: The study drew acute and convalescent COVID-19 samples from the United States, Italy and Spain. Sample material is recorded as cDNA or gDNA derived from T cells, B-cell-depleted T cells, or PBMCs.

In the original workflow: The authors estimated nucleated cell counts from reference gene primer amplification. The protocol was immunoSEQ multiplex PCR, while the TCRdb copy is restricted to in-frame clones and leaves out a portion. The D gene and trimming were derived from the DNA, and the V and J assignments and clone size from that table. The sample includes 250,000 to 300,000 clones, over 75% seen only once; the top ten take approximately 9.9%. Germline trimming cut 1 base from V and 0 bases from J; bases unmatched to any gene: 5. The CDR3 totals 17 residues. Germline-derived CDR1 and CDR2 are WNHNN and SYGVQD (reference sequence).

Sequencing was performed on peripheral blood. The sequence came from a woman in her 70s with acute or convalescent COVID-19. The chain carries TRBV10-1 and TRBJ2-4, with 8 bases aligning to TRBD2. The CDR3 DNA reads as TGCGCCAGCAGTGAGTACCGGGGGGGCGGAGCCAAAAACATTCAGTACTTC. This codes for CASSEYRGGGAKNIQYF.